Sequencing of this TCR beta chain was carried out in a study of blood T cell repertoires in COVID-19 (dated by TCRdb to the early 2020s). Regarding the complete study: Samples covering the acute and convalescent phases of COVID-19 were provided by collaborators in the United States, Italy and Spain. The prospective study material was composed of cDNA or gDNA derived from T cells, B-cell-depleted T cells, or PBMCs. The dataset comprised deeply sampled blood TCRbeta repertoires from subjects exposed to, actively infected with, or recovered from COVID-19. The repertoires were made available in a free public database intended to serve as a resource for research on the immune response to SARS-CoV-2. Samples were obtained from the ongoing ImmuneRACE study (first 160 participants) and from some 1,300 subjects provided by 6 global collaborators. A de-identified subject ID, COVID-19 status, age in years and sex were almost always included in the sample metadata. Where HLA class I and class II types were available, the types were taken from metadata supplied by the sample provider, not from assay-based typing. Points the paper makes about the study in general: How much clinical and demographic metadata was included differed by source and by participant, and the metadata was provided uncurated.

In the prospective study, participants were 18 to 89 years old, resided in 24 geographic areas of the United States, and were enrolled through a virtual design. Cohort assignment in the prospective study relied on participant-reported clinical history from a screening survey and a study questionnaire. In the prospective study, mobile phlebotomists collected whole blood, serum and a nasopharyngeal or oropharyngeal swab from each participant. Participants in the prospective study had the option to provide additional blood draws and questionnaires over an approximately 2-month period. Before DNA extraction, prospective study blood samples were shipped either frozen or at room temperature. TCRbeta CDR3 regions were amplified from genomic DNA using the immunoSEQ Assay, a bias-controlled multiplex PCR. Per the original workflow: The number of nucleated cells in each sample was estimated by amplification of reference gene primers within the assay. To quantify the absolute abundance of each unique TCRbeta CDR3 rearrangement, sequence reads were collapsed and filtered. For each sample, productive Simpson clonality was calculated as the square root of Simpson's diversity index across productive rearrangements. TCRdb obtained this table from immuneACCESS and retained in-frame rearrangements with V and J assigned. These tables miss some clones; where compared with another copy, unresolved V genes account for less than half of the shortfall, and the remainder is unexplained. From that table come the V and J calls and clone size; the DNA was used to work out D and trimming. The sample yields a few hundred thousand clones; 85% to 90% were counted once. The top ten clones comprise 3.5% to 4.5% of the sample.

For CDR1 and CDR2, the germline V gene (reference sequence) lists SEHNR and FQNEAQ. The CDR3, from cysteine to phenylalanine, totals 16 residues. The kept DNA is CDR3 alone, 48 bases in frame from the first base. V is trimmed back by 4 bases and J by 5 bases, and the junction contains 9 bases that no gene match accounts for. This clone was observed many times. Which antigen it targets is not known. Base qualities are missing; no much larger clone stands one base away. Sequenced material: PBMCs or T cells enriched from blood (not recorded which). This sequence was found in a woman between 18 and 29 years old with acute COVID-19. Here the chain combines TRBV7-9 and TRBJ2-1, with 9 bases in between that match TRBD2. The DNA reads TGTGCCAGCAGCTCACCAGCGGGAGGCCGGGACAATGAGCAGTTCTTC. Translated, this gives CASSSPAGGRDNEQFF.